This T cell receptor beta chain is from a study of cytomegalovirus exposure and HLA in healthy donors (dated 2017 in TCRdb). In the study overall: An earlier analysis of 587 of the donors reported under 300 Gb of sequence data and 117 million unique TCR beta sequences obtained from 180 million or so T cells. An early release covering roughly 640 HLA-typed donors comprised about 300 gigabases of sequencing data and 85 million to 100 million unique TCR sequences. Of the roughly 400 genotyped donors, roughly 80% fell in the genetic ancestry cluster associated with self-reported Caucasian donors. The study aimed to test whether cataloging public T cell receptors could reveal signatures of past pathogen exposure. Using immunosequencing, the study profiled T cell repertoires from about 610 subjects and related those repertoires to cytomegalovirus serostatus. Besides the first cohort of roughly 700 subjects, a separate validation cohort made up of around 120 different subjects was used. To predict cytomegalovirus infection status, the study brought together high-throughput TCR immunosequencing, statistical association of individual TCRs with disease status, and machine learning. A later analysis re-analyzed previously published TCR beta repertoires from 500 to 700 donors and added high-resolution HLA genotyping to study TCR occurrence patterns. In the later analysis, no new phenotypic data were used to find candidate immune exposures; instead, reliance was placed on TCR beta sequences and their occurrence across donors. An earlier analysis of 587 of the donors used high-throughput TCR beta sequencing to judge whether each TCR beta V gene segment behaved as functional or pseudogenic. Donor age, sex, ethnicity and CMV serostatus were compiled together with the repertoire data. Genome-wide SNP genotypes for about three fifths of the roughly 670 donors were used in a later genetic analysis, which treated that subset as a discovery cohort. Every discovery cohort repertoire had been produced on one sequencing platform. Class I and class II HLA loci were covered by the typing at four-digit resolution. The number of typed donors differed by locus: about 629-640 for A, B, C, DRB1 and DQB1; about 520 for DQA1; some 610 for DPA1; and 450 to 480 for DPB1. Roughly five DR-DQ haplotypes were handled as single units for association and clustering because linkage in the cohort was strong. Across approximately 400 genotyped donors of the cohort, an average of approximately 220,000 unique TCR beta nucleotide sequences per donor were sequenced, and 15% to 20% of those sequences were non-productive. The study at large found these results: Because counts were too low, roughly 18 rarely observed V segments, including chromosome 9 orphons, were left out of the earlier analysis of 587 of the donors. Linkage disequilibrium might explain the correlated functional status among segregating V segments, but an unknown experimental factor could not be ruled out. At a false discovery rate of 0.05, a later analysis linked 16,951 TCR beta sequences to specific HLA alleles. A cluster of highly shared sequence variants was judged likely to be a technical artifact of the sequencing pipeline. The authors suggested that the approach could potentially be generalized to other disease states and immunological phenotypes. The only immune exposure information available for the cohort was CMV serostatus. Several of the top co-occurrence clusters appeared to be linked to parvovirus B19, influenza, CMV and Epstein-Barr virus, according to a later analysis. An earlier analysis of approximately 590 of the donors showed that most TCR beta V segments appeared in productive rearrangements either about 87% or about 30% of the time, which broadly matched IMGT annotations. Some IMGT-functional V segments, including TRBV6-2 and TRBV6-3, could not be told apart with the 87-base-pair reads, so those segments were excluded. In a later analysis, HLA-associated TCR beta chains showed more clonal expansion and lower generation probabilities than non-associated chains that were equally common. In vitro tests confirmed that a few of the cytomegalovirus-associated TCR beta chains recognize cytomegalovirus antigens. In this cohort, only TCR beta chains were sequenced, and detectable features were limited by the absence of alpha or paired-chain data. In a later genetic analysis, a missense DCLRE1C variant was associated with V-gene and J-gene trimming of TCR beta chains, and the association was replicated in an independent cohort. A further reported finding was that TCR beta sequences accurately predicted the HLA-A and HLA-B alleles for most subjects in the first cohort. Roughly uniform sequencing depth across donors was assumed in presence/absence analyses, although this assumption may not hold. Most TCR sequences were observed very rarely across donors, whereas some public TCRs were present in many individuals. In a later analysis, TCR association rates were found to vary across HLA loci, with the most associated TCRs seen for DRB1 alleles and the fewest for HLA-C alleles. Most CMV-associated TCR beta chains appeared to be HLA-restricted in a later analysis, and the HLA associations seemed to be driven largely by CMV exposure. In both the original and validation cohorts, the classifier was reported to diagnose cytomegalovirus status with high specificity and sensitivity. Assigning TCR associations to individual alleles was difficult when HLA alleles, especially DR and DQ, strongly co-occurred. In the study, approximately 160 TCR beta chains were listed as associated with cytomegalovirus. According to a later genetic analysis, donors in an Asian-associated ancestry cluster had fewer N-insertions in productive TCRs than the roughly 700-donor mean. HLA typing was unavailable for some donors at each locus, so association tests used only the typed subset.

The protocol used for the library was the immunoSEQ multiplex PCR assay. For the multiplex PCR, a mixture combining 60 forward primers for TCR Vbeta segments and 13 reverse primers for TCR Jbeta segments was used. Amplification of the CDR3 region of rearranged TCR beta genes was performed with a multiplex PCR assay on genomic DNA. On the Illumina HiSeq System, the amplified TCR beta libraries were sequenced as 87-base-pair reads. As for how the authors treated the data: Across the 700 or so repertoires, a later analysis counted 75 million to 90 million unique TCR beta chains, roughly 11 million of which were shared by at least two donors. Raw reads were error-corrected and collapsed into unique sequences with a nearest-neighbor algorithm that merged closely related sequences to remove PCR and sequencing errors. CDR3 sequences were aligned to IMGT reference sequences to assign V, D and J gene segments. For a sequence to be retained, a match of at least six nucleotides to both a V gene segment and a J gene segment was required. Rearrangements were classified as productive when the CDR3 lacked stop codons and remained in frame with V and J, and all other rearrangements were classified as non-productive. Following IMGT convention, CDR3 was defined as the stretch from the second conserved V-encoded cysteine up to the conserved J-encoded phenylalanine. The earlier analysis of some 540 of the donors excluded any sequence lacking an unambiguous match to a single V gene segment. An earlier analysis of fewer than 750 of the donors called V segments functional above 56.7% productive rearrangements and segregating when the between-donor standard deviation exceeded 5%. A statistical classification framework was built to diagnose cytomegalovirus status from the catalog of TCR beta chain sequences. V and J gene assignment, in a later analysis, came from comparing TCR nucleotide sequences with IMGT/GENE-DB human TR gene sequences. The TCRdist pipeline was used in a later analysis to assign CDR3 sequences and most-parsimonious VDJ recombination scenarios. In a later analysis, every TCR beta chain was defined by the combination of its CDR3 amino acid sequence and its V-gene family, and reads without a unique V-gene family were dropped. As a way to deal with suspected cross-contamination and a sequencing artifact, a later analysis dropped 450 to 600 nucleotide sequences that were highly shared and had low generation probability. In a later analysis, a clonal expansion index for each public chain was calculated from normalized within-repertoire ranks of inferred template counts. In a later analysis, generation probabilities were computed using a VDJ recombination model fitted to out-of-frame rearrangements, and the results were checked against IGoR. In a later analysis, hypergeometric tests were used to score TCR-TCR, TCR-HLA and TCR-CMV co-occurrence, with a repertoire-size bias correction applied to TCR pairs. In a later analysis, false discovery rates were estimated by permuting HLA or CMV assignments 20 times. In a later analysis, co-occurring TCRs were grouped using DBSCAN, with TCRdist sequence similarity added in when clustering inside HLA-allele-positive subsets. For co-occurrence clustering, repertoires with fewer than 30,000 or more than 120,000 public chains were excluded, along with roughly 5 repertoires with anomalous nucleotide sharing. TCRdb took over this immuneACCESS table, retaining in-frame rearrangements with V and J assigned. Such tables are incomplete; in checked studies, under half of the missing clones stem from an unresolved V gene, and the remainder is unexplained. V and J calls plus clone size are reproduced from that table; the DNA served to infer D and trimming. Counted in this sample were roughly 130,000 clones; around 65% of them appeared once. About 1.8% of the sample comes from the top ten.

The cohort comprised 550 to 700 healthy bone marrow donors. At the time of sampling, every cohort member was nominally healthy, though immune exposures that went unrecorded were likely present. The donor was CMV seronegative and was included in the group of a few hundred seronegative cohort members. Every donor gave a peripheral blood sample, and the peripheral blood mononuclear cells from that sample were used for TCR beta sequencing. Genomic DNA extraction from the blood cell samples was performed with the Qiagen DNeasy Blood Extraction Kit. With regard to this clone: Its recognized antigen is unknown. It has no much larger one-base neighbor in the sample; base qualities were not kept.

The germline V gene (reference sequence) specifies MNHNY as CDR1 and SVGAGI as CDR2. Measured from the cysteine to the phenylalanine, the CDR3 is 15 residues long. Only the CDR3 portion is preserved as DNA: 45 bases, with reading frame beginning at the first base. Rearrangement joined TRBV6-6 to TRBJ2-5, and possibly TRBD1, on 6 matching bases. The J call may be wrong; the DNA end is better matched by TRBJ2-7. The sequence came from a male donor in good health and CMV-seronegative. The sample consisted of PBMCs. The DNA sequence is TGTGCCAGCGGTAGGATACAGGGTAACTTCTACGAGCAGTACTTC. It is translated as CASGRIQGNFYEQYF.